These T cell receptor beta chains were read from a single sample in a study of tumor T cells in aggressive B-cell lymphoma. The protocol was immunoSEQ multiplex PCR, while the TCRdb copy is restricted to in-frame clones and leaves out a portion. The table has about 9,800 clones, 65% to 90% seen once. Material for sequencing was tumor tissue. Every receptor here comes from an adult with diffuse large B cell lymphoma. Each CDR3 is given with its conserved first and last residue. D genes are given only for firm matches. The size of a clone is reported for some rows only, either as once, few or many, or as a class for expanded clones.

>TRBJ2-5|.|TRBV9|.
CASSVAAGQGETQYF
TGTGCCAGCAGCGTAGCGGCTGGGCAGGGGGAGACCCAGTACTTC
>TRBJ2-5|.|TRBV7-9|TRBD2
CATGPGLAEETQYF
TGTGCCACCGGACCGGGACTAGCGGAAGAGACCCAGTACTTC
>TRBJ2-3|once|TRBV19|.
CASSIGVTDTQYF
TGTGCCAGTAGTATCGGGGTTACAGATACGCAGTATTTT
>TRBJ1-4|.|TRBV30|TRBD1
CAWSSNSRDRVFRGEKLFF
TGTGCCTGGAGTTCAAATAGCCGGGACAGGGTATTTCGTGGTGAAAAACTGTTTTTT
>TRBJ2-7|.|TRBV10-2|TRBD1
CASGTGGYEQYF
TGCGCCAGCGGGACAGGGGGGTACGAGCAGTACTTC
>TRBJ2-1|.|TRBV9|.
CASSVGVLNNEQFF
TGTGCCAGCAGCGTAGGTGTACTCAACAATGAGCAGTTCTTC
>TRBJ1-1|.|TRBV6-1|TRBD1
CASTRQGMNTEAFF
TGTGCCAGCACCAGACAGGGGATGAACACTGAAGCTTTCTTT
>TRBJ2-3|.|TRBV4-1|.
CASSHTGTQYF
TGCGCCAGCAGCCACACGGGTACGCAGTATTTT
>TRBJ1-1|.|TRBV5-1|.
CASSYQQNPNTEAFF
TGCGCCAGCAGCTACCAACAGAACCCGAACACTGAAGCTTTCTTT
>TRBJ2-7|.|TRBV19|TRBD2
CASSTQLAALEQYF
TGTGCCAGTAGTACCCAACTAGCGGCCCTCGAGCAGTACTTC
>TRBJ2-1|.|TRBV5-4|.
CASSPVGAYNEQFF
TGTGCCAGCAGCCCGGTAGGAGCTTACAATGAGCAGTTCTTC
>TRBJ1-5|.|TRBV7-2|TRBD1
CASSLDRGFSNQPQHF
TGTGCCAGCAGCTTAGACAGGGGGTTTAGCAATCAGCCCCAGCATTTT
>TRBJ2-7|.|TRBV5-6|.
CASSLFKGVQYF
TGTGCCAGCAGCTTGTTTAAGGGGGTGCAGTACTTC
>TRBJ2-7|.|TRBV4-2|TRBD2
CASSLLAGGVYEQYF
TGTGCCAGCAGCCTACTAGCGGGAGGGGTTTACGAGCAGTACTTC
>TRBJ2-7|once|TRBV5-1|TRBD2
CASSPGLAGAYEQYF
TGCGCCAGCAGCCCGGGACTAGCGGGAGCCTACGAGCAGTACTTC
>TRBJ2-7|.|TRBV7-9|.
CASSLVGSHEQYF
TGTGCCAGCAGCTTAGTCGGGTCCCACGAGCAGTACTTC
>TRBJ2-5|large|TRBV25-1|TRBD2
CASSSGYQETQYF
TGTGCCAGTTCTAGCGGGTACCAAGAGACCCAGTACTTC